Given below is one T cell receptor beta chain in context. The antigen it recognizes is unknown. Base qualities are not recorded, but no much larger clone differs from it by a single base. The data originate from a study of blood T cell repertoires in COVID-19 (dated by TCRdb to the early 2020s). In the study overall: Samples covering the acute and convalescent phases of COVID-19 were provided by collaborators in the United States, Italy and Spain. The prospective study material was composed of cDNA or gDNA derived from T cells, B-cell-depleted T cells, or PBMCs. The dataset comprised deeply sampled blood TCRbeta repertoires from subjects exposed to, actively infected with, or recovered from COVID-19. The repertoires were released in a freely available public database intended as a resource for research on the immune response to SARS-CoV-2. Samples were obtained from the ongoing ImmuneRACE study (first 160 participants) and from some 1,300 subjects provided by 6 global collaborators. A de-identified subject ID, COVID-19 status, age in years and sex were almost always included in the sample metadata. Where available, HLA class I and class II types were obtained from metadata supplied by the sample provider rather than from assay-based typing. Broad study findings and their caveats: The amount of clinical and demographic metadata varied by source and participant and was provided uncurated.

Each collaborating institution followed its own protocols to collect whole blood in K2EDTA tubes. Collaborator samples were shipped for TCRbeta analysis as frozen whole blood, isolated PBMCs, or DNA extracted from either sample type. TCRbeta CDR3 regions were amplified from genomic DNA using the immunoSEQ Assay, a bias-controlled multiplex PCR. The original pipeline was this. Nucleated cell counts per sample were estimated from amplification of reference gene primers within the assay. To quantify the absolute abundance of each unique TCRbeta CDR3 rearrangement, sequence reads were collapsed and filtered. For each sample, productive Simpson clonality was calculated by taking the square root of Simpson's diversity index across productive rearrangements. The table was pulled from immuneACCESS by TCRdb, which kept in-frame rearrangements only. Such tables lose some clones; where checked, under half of the loss comes from unresolved V genes, and the rest has no known cause. V and J calls and clone size are given by that table; D and trimming were obtained from the DNA. This sample holds roughly 43,000 clones; around 83% were observed only once. Of the sample, about 13% is held by the ten largest clones.

The receptor comes from a woman aged 70-85 years in a cohort sampled during active COVID-19. Sequences were obtained from peripheral blood.

The sequenced DNA: TGTGCCAGCACCCGACTAGCGGGAAGCACAGATACGCAGTATTTT. It specifies CASTRLAGSTDTQYF. The chain is assembled from TRBV21-1 and TRBJ2-3; the listed D gene, TRBD2, was not tested against the DNA. TRBV21-1 is shown as a pseudogene. The CDR3 measures 15 amino acids from cysteine to phenylalanine. Left in the record is the CDR3 DNA by itself, 45 bases read in frame from the first base.